This TCR beta chain was sequenced for a study of blood T cell repertoires in COVID-19. Trimming took 4 bases from V and 8 from J, leaving 15 bases between them. The length of the CDR3 is 14 residues. CDR1 and CDR2 from the germline V gene are ENHRY and SYGVKD. Original analysis: Nucleated cell counts were estimated from reference gene primer amplification. Sequenced by immunoSEQ multiplex PCR; TCRdb stores in-frame clones only, minus some. That table furnishes V, J and clone size, whereas the DNA furnished D and trimming. The repertoire holds 55,000 to 65,000 clones, with about nine tenths as singletons.

The chain joins TRBV10-3 to TRBJ2-1, with D possibly TRBD1 on 5 matching bases. What was sequenced was peripheral blood. This clonotype originated in a human donor with acute or convalescent COVID-19. The donor label of this sample is uncertain. The CDR3: CAISGSGLSDEQFF. The CDR3 nucleotides are TGTGCCATCAGTGGCTCAGGGTTGTCGGATGAGCAGTTCTTC.